Listed here is a single T cell receptor (beta chain). What it binds is unknown. CD8 memory merged CD45RO+ with CCR7-negative CD45RA+ TemRA cells. V lost 4 bases and J lost 2, with 25 bases in between. Germline CDR1 LGHNA, CDR2 YSLEER. CDR3 length: 19 residues. Profiled with immunoSEQ multiplex PCR; TCRdb holds only in-frame clones, not every one. The sample consists of around 690,000 clones, less than 95% of them appearing once. This specimen belongs to a study of shared clonotypes between healthy human individuals. Findings and limits, study-wide: In general, naive subsets displayed greater estimated richness than memory subsets did. Only blood was sampled, and tissue TCR repertoires likely differ from blood ones.

The clonotype was recovered from a man between 18 and 35 years old in good health. Some clones in this sample may be carry-over from other donors' samples. The V gene is TRBV4-3, the J gene TRBJ2-3; TRBD2 is a possible D gene (6 bases). The sequenced sample consisted of memory CD8+ T cells from PBMCs. Subset here: CD45RO+ cells pooled with CCR7-negative TemRA cells. The CDR3 here is CASSLEVAKLARATDTQYF. DNA for the CDR3: TGCGCCAGCAGCCTCGAAGTCGCCAAACTAGCCCGAGCCACAGATACGCAGTATTTT.